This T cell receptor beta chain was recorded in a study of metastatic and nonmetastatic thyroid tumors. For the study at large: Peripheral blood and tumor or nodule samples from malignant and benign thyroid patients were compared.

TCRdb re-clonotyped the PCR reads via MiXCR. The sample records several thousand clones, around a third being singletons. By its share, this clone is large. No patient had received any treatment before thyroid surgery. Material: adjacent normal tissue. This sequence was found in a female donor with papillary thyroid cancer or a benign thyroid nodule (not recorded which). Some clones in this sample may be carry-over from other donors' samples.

The CDR3: CASSPYARGRGPDTQYF. For the CDR3, the DNA is TGTGCCAGCAGCCCATATGCCCGGGGAAGGGGCCCCGATACGCAGTATTTT. The chain is built from TRBV28 and TRBJ2-3; D is possibly TRBD1 or TRBD2 (5 bases each). V was shortened by 6 bases and J by 6 bases, with 25 bases between the two germline ends. This CDR3 region has 17 residues. Germline lookup yields CDR1 MDHEN and CDR2 SYDVKM.